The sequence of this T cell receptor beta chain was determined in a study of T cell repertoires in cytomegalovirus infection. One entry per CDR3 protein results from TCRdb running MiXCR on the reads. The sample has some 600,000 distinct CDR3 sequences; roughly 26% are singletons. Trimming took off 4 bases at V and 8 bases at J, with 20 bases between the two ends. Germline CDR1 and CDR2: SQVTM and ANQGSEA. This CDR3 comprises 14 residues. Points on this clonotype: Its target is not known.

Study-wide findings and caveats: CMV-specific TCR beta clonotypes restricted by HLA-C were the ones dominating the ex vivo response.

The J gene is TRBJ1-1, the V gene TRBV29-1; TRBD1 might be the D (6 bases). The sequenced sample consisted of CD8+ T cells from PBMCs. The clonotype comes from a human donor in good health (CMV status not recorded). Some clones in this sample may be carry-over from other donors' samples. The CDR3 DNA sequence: TGCAGCGTTGGCTTTTATCCCAGGGGAATGGAAGCTTTCTTT. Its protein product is CSVGFYPRGMEAFF. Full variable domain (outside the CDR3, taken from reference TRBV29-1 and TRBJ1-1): SAVISQKPSRDICQRGTSLTIQCQVDSQVTMMFWYRQQPGQSLTLIATANQGSEATYESGFVIDKFPISRPNLTFSTLTVSNMSPEDSSIYLCSVGFYPRGMEAFFGQGTRLTVV.